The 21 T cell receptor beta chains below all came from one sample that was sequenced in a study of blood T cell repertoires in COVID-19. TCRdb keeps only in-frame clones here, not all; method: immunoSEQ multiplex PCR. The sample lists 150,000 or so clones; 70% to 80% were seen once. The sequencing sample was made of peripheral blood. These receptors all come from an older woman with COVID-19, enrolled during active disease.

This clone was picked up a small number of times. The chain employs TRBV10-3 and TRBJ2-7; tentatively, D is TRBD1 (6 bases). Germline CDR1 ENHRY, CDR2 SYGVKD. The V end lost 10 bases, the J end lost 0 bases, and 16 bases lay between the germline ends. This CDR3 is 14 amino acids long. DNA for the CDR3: TGTGCCACCACTCACCTACAGGGCTCCTACGAGCAGTACTTC. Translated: CATTHLQGSYEQYF.

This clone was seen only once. This CDR3 reads CASRGRQGGLGAFF. As DNA, the CDR3 is TGTGCCAGCAGGGGGAGACAGGGCGGTCTGGGAGCTTTCTTT. J is TRBJ1-1 and V is TRBV27, with 7 bases lining up with TRBD1. V lost 6 bases, J lost 10 bases, and 14 bases stayed unmatched. The CDR3 is made up of 14 amino acids. Germline loops: CDR1 MNHEY, CDR2 SMNVEV (reference sequence).

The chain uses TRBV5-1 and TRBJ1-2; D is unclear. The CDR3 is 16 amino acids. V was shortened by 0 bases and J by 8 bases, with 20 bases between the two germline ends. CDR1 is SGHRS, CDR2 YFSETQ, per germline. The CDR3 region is CASSLGNPGSGRGYTF. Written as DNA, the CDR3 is TGCGCCAGCAGCTTGGGGAACCCAGGCTCAGGTCGGGGCTACACCTTC.

CDR3 region: CSVYSNYADTQYF. The CDR3 nucleotides read TGCAGCGTGTATAGTAATTACGCAGATACGCAGTATTTT. This chain uses TRBV29-1 with TRBJ2-3; D ambiguous. The CDR3 is 13 residues long. Deletions cut 6 bases from V and 4 bases from J, with 14 bases between. Germline values: CDR1 SQVTM, CDR2 ANQGSEA.

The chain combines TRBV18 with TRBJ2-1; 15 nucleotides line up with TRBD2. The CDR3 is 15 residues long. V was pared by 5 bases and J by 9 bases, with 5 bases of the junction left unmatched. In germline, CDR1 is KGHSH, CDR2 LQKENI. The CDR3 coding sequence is TGTGCCAGCTCAAAGGGACTAGCGGGGGGCAGTGAGCAGTTCTTC. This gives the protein CASSKGLAGGSEQFF.

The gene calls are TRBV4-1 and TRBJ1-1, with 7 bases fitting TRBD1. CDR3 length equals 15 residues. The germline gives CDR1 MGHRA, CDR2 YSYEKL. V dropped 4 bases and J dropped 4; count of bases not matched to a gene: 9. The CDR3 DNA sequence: TGCGCCAGCAGCCCGTTGAGGGGGCAGGTCACTGAAGCTTTCTTT. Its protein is CASSPLRGQVTEAFF.

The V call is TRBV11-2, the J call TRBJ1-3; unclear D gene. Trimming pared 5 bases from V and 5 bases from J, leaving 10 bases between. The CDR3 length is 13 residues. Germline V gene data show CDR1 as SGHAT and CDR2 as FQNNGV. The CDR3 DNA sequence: TGTGCCAGCAGCCTCGACACCCGAAACACCATATATTTT. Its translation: CASSLDTRNTIYF.

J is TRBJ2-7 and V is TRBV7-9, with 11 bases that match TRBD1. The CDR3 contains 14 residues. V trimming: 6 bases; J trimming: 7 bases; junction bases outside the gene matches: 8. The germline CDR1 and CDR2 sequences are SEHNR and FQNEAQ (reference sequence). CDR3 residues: CASRHGDRGKEQYF. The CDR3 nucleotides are TGTGCCAGCAGACACGGGGACAGGGGGAAGGAGCAGTACTTC.

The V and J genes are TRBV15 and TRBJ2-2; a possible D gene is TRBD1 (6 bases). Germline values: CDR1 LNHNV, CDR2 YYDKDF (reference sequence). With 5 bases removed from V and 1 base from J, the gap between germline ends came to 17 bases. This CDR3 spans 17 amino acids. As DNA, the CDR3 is TGTGCCACCAGCCTCCGAAGACAGGCCGGGAACACCGGGGAGCTGTTTTTT. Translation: CATSLRRQAGNTGELFF.

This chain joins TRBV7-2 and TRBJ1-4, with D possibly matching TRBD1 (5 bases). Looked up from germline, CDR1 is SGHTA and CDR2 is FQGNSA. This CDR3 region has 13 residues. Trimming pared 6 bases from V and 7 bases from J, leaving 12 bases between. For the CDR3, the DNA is TGTGCCAGCAGTCCTCAAACAGGTGAAAAACTGTTTTTT. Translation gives CASSPQTGEKLFF.

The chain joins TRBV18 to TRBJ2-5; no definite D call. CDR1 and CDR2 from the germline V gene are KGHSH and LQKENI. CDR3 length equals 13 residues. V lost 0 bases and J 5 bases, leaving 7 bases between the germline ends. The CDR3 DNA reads TGTGCCAGCTCACCACCAAAACGGGAGACCCAGTACTTC. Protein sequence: CASSPPKRETQYF.

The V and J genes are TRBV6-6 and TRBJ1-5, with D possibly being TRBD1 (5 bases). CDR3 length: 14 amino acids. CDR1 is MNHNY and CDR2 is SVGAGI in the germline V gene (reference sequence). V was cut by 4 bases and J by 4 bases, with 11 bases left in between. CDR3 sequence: CASSSPGWNQPQHF. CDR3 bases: TGTGCCAGCAGTTCCCCAGGGTGGAATCAGCCCCAGCATTTT.

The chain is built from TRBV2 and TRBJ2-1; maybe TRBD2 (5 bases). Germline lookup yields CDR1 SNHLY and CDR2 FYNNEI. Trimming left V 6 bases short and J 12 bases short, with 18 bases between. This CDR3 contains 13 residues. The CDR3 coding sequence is TGTGCCAGCAGCCCGGACTTGGGTCTACGGCAGTTCTTC. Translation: CASSPDLGLRQFF.

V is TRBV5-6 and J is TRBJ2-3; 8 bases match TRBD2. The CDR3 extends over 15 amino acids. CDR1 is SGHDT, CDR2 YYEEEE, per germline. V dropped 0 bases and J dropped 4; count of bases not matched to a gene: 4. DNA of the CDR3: TGTGCCAGCAGCTTGGCCGGGGGGGTCCCAGATACGCAGTATTTT. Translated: CASSLAGGVPDTQYF.

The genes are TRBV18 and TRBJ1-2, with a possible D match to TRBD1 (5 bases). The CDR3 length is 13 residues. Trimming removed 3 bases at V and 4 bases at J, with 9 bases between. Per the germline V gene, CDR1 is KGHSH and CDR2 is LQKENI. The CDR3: CASSPGGAYGYTF. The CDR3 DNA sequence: TGTGCCAGCTCACCGGGGGGTGCCTATGGCTACACCTTC.

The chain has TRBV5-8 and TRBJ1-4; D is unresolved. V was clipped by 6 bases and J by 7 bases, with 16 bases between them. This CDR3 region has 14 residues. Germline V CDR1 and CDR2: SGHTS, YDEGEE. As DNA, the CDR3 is TGTGCCAGCATCAATACTTTCCCCCGTGAAAAACTGTTTTTT. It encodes CASINTFPREKLFF.

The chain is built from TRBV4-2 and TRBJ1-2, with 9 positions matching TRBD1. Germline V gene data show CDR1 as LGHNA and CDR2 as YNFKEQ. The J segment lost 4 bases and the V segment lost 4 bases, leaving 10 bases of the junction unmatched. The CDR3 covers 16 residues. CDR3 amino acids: CASSPKGQGIAYGYTF. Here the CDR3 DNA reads TGTGCCAGCAGCCCCAAGGGACAGGGAATAGCCTATGGCTACACCTTC.

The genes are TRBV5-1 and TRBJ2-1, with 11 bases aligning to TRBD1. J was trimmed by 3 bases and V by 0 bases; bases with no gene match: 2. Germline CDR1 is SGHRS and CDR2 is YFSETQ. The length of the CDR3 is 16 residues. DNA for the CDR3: TGCGCCAGCAGCTTGGGTGGGACAGGGGGCTACAATGAGCAGTTCTTC. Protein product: CASSLGGTGGYNEQFF.

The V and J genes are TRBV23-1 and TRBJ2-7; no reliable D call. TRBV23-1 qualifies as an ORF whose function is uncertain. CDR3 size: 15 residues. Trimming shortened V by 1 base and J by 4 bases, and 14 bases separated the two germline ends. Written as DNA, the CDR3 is TGCGCCAGCAGTCAATACGACCCACTCAGGTACGAGCAGTACTTC. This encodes CASSQYDPLRYEQYF.

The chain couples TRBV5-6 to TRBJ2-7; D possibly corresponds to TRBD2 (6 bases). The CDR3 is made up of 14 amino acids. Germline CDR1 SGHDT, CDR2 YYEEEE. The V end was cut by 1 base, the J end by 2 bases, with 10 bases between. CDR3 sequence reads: CASSLSGGTYEQYF. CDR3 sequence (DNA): TGTGCCAGCAGCTTGAGTGGGGGGACCTACGAGCAGTACTTC.

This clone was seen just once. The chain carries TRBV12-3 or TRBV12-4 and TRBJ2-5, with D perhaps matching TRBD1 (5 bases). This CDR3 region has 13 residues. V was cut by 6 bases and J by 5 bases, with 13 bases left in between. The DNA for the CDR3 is TGTGCCAGCAGCCCCACAGGTCTGGAGACCCAGTACTTC. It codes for CASSPTGLETQYF.